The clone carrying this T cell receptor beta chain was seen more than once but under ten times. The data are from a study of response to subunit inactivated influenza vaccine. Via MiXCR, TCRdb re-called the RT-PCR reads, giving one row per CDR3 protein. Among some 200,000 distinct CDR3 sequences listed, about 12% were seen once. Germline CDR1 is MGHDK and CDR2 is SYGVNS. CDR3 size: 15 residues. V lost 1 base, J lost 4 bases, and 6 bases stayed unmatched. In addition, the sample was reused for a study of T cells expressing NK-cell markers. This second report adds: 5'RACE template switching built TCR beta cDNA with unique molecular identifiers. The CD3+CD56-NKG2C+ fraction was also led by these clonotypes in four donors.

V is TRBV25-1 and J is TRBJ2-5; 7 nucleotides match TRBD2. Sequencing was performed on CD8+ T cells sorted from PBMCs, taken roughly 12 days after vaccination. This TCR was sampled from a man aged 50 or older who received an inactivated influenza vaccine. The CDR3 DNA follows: TGTGCCAGCAGTGAATTCTCGGGGGGAGGAGAGACCCAGTACTTC. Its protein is CASSEFSGGGETQYF.